Given below is one TCR beta chain in context. The sample belongs to a study of blood T cell repertoires in COVID-19. About the research overall: Sources were T cells, B-cell-depleted T cells, or PBMCs; the material itself was cDNA or gDNA.

Per the original data handling: Reference gene primer amplification gave nucleated cell count estimates. The method was immunoSEQ multiplex PCR; TCRdb's version includes in-frame clones alone and lacks a portion of them. The V and J calls and the clone size are those of that table, but D and trimming were determined from the DNA. The sample lists 200,000 to 300,000 clones, about 86% occurring once. The clonotype originates from a man aged 25 to 45 with active or convalescent COVID-19. The material sequenced was peripheral blood.

The CDR3 region has the DNA TGTGCCAGTAGTTCGCTCTACTCTGGAAACACCATATATTTT. It yields the protein CASSSLYSGNTIYF. The rearrangement uses TRBV19 and TRBJ1-3; unclear D gene. Trimming pared 5 bases from V and 0 bases from J, leaving 8 bases between. The CDR3 is 14 amino acids. From germline, CDR1 is LNHDA and CDR2 SQIVND (reference sequence).